These 13 T cell receptor beta chains were all obtained from the same sample, sequenced in a study of post-analysis software for immune sequencing data. Broader study findings: TRBV segments more frequent in patients than in controls numbered several and included TRBV5-6, TRBV5-1 and TRBV20-1.

These receptors are not linked to any known antigen. Sequencing libraries made from TCR beta cDNA carried unique molecular identifiers. TCRdb reanalysed the PCR reads using MiXCR and keeps one entry per CDR3 protein. The sample contains 380,000 or so distinct CDR3 sequences, about a third of which appear only once. Sequenced input: blood. The receptors shown here come from a girl between 5 and 17 years old with multiple sclerosis.

In its sample, this clonotype was seen a few times. This sequence joins TRBV3-1 and TRBJ2-1; 9 bases match TRBD2. Germline V gene data show CDR1 as LGHDT and CDR2 as YNNKEL (reference sequence). The CDR3 sequence is 13 residues long. V lost 0 bases, J lost 12 bases, and 3 bases stayed unmatched. Here the CDR3 reads CASSQDQAGGQFF. The CDR3 region has the DNA TGTGCCAGCAGCCAAGATCAAGCGGGGGGGCAGTTCTTC.

The CDR3 loop reads CASSYDRSSYNSPLHF. Written as DNA, the CDR3 is TGTGCCAGCAGTTACGACCGGAGCTCCTATAATTCACCCCTCCACTTT. The chain uses TRBV6-5 and TRBJ1-6; no clear D. Deletions cut 2 bases from V and 0 bases from J, with 8 bases between. The length of the CDR3 is 16 residues. In germline, CDR1 is MNHEY, CDR2 SVGAGI.

The sample holds a few counts of this clonotype. This rearrangement joins TRBV10-3 to TRBJ2-7; D possibly matches TRBD1 or TRBD2 (5 bases each). CDR3 size: 13 residues. Germline-derived CDR1 and CDR2 are ENHRY and SYGVKD. Between the trimmed V and J ends, which lost 5 bases and 2 bases, there was a span of 10 bases. DNA for the CDR3: TGTGCCATCAGTCGGGACGGAGCCTACGAGCAGTACTTC. It translates to CAISRDGAYEQYF.

This clonotype was counted only a few times. The V gene is TRBV14, the J gene TRBJ2-5; 10 positions match TRBD1. Matching the DNA end better, TRBJ2-7 makes the J call doubtful. Germline lookup yields CDR1 SGHDN and CDR2 FVKESK. The CDR3 has 15 amino acids. The CDR3 protein is CASSQDWDRGPEQYF. In DNA form, the CDR3 reads TGTGCCAGCAGCCAAGATTGGGACAGGGGTCCCGAGCAGTACTTC.

J is TRBJ1-2 and V is TRBV6-2 or TRBV6-3; possible D gene TRBD1, 6 bases. V shed 4 bases and J shed 3 bases, with 18 bases lying between them. The CDR3 contains 16 residues. The germline V gene encodes CDR1 MNHEY and CDR2 SVGEGT. The CDR3 here is CASSSNRQERYYGYTF. The CDR3 DNA sequence: TGTGCCAGCAGTTCCAATCGACAGGAACGATACTATGGCTACACCTTC.

The chain combines TRBV12-3 or TRBV12-4 with TRBJ2-3; either TRBD1 or TRBD2 may fit D (5 bases each). This CDR3 is 14 amino acids long. The V and J ends lost 7 bases and 8 bases respectively, with 19 bases between them. The CDR3: CASTPLGTPGTQYF. The CDR3 DNA follows: TGTGCCAGCACCCCCTTAGGGACCCCGGGTACGCAGTATTTT.

The chain carries TRBV20-1 and TRBJ2-1; TRBD2 matches 10 bases. The CDR3 length is 16 residues. With 6 bases clipped from V and 2 bases from J, the junction kept 10 bases outside the gene matches. Germline CDR1 reads DFQATT; CDR2 reads SNEGSKA (reference sequence). The DNA for the CDR3 is TGCAGTGCCATCTCGGGACTAGCGCGGACCTACAATGAGCAGTTCTTC. Its translation: CSAISGLARTYNEQFF.

This clonotype was found a few times. V and J are TRBV15 and TRBJ1-5, with D unresolved. Trimming left V 0 bases short and J 6 bases short, with 3 bases between. The CDR3 spans 12 residues. CDR1 and CDR2 from the germline V gene are LNHNV and YYDKDF (reference sequence). CDR3 in amino acids: CATSRDSQPQHF. The CDR3 DNA reads TGTGCCACCAGCAGAGACAGTCAGCCCCAGCATTTT. Filled out from reference TRBV15 and TRBJ1-5, the complete variable domain reads DAMVIQNPRYQVTQFGKPVTLSCSQTLNHNVMYWYQQKSSQAPKLLFHYYDKDFNNEADTPDNFQSRRPNTSFCFLDIRSPGLGDTAMYLCATSRDSQPQHFGDGTRLSIL.

This clonotype was detected only a few times. The rearrangement links TRBV9 to TRBJ2-5; D might be TRBD1 (5 bases). Per the germline V gene, CDR1 is SGDLS and CDR2 is YYNGEE. Trimming took off 0 bases at V and 5 bases at J, with 14 bases between the two ends. The CDR3 has 15 residues. CDR3 loop: CASSVAGATGETQYF. For the CDR3, the DNA is TGTGCCAGCAGCGTAGCTGGGGCGACCGGGGAGACCCAGTACTTC.

The chain joins TRBV21-1 to TRBJ1-5; the table calls TRBD1, which could not be checked here. TRBV21-1 is assigned pseudogene status. The CDR3 runs 17 residues. The CDR3 nucleotides are TGTGCCAGCAGCAAAATAAAGGACAGGGGAAGCAACCAGCCCCAGCATTTT. Its translation is CASSKIKDRGSNQPQHF.

The chain couples TRBV7-6 to TRBJ2-7, with 8 bases matching TRBD2. Germline CDR1 is SGHVS and CDR2 is FNYEAQ. V was pared by 5 bases and J by 0 bases, with 6 bases of the junction left unmatched. The CDR3 is 15 residues long. The CDR3 spells CASSRGGKSSYEQYF. Here the CDR3 DNA reads TGTGCCAGCAGCCGGGGGGGAAAAAGCTCCTACGAGCAGTACTTC.

This clonotype turned up a few times. V and J are TRBV27 and TRBJ2-7; unclear D gene. The germline gives CDR1 MNHEY, CDR2 SMNVEV (reference sequence). The CDR3 loop spans 14 amino acids. V lost 0 bases and J 4 bases, leaving 10 bases between the germline ends. The chain's CDR3 is CASSLSTVGYEQYF. CDR3 DNA: TGTGCCAGCAGTTTATCCACAGTGGGTTACGAGCAGTACTTC.

The chain is built from TRBV12-3 or TRBV12-4 and TRBJ2-3; tentative D call: TRBD2 (5 bases). This CDR3 region has 16 residues. V lost 8 bases, J lost 5 bases, and 23 bases lay in between. CDR3 nucleotide sequence: TGTGCCAGCTCGAGGGTAGCCAGAAAGAGAGTAGATACGCAGTATTTT. It encodes CASSRVARKRVDTQYF.